The T cell receptor (beta chain) described here comes from a study of early T cells in non-severe SARS-CoV-2 infection. Overall study context: From unsorted whole blood, bulk RNA was sequenced, and the chains remained unpaired. Findings and caveats of the study: There was a bias toward anti-spike CD8 responses in VDJdb matching, which missed private and CD4 specificities.

Trimming cost V 2 bases and J 4 bases, with 10 bases left between them. The CDR3 contains 14 residues. Germline V gives CDR1 SGHAT, CDR2 FQNNGV. This clonotype was seen at least ten times. Its antigen is still unknown. Attachment of unique molecular identifiers to individual cDNA molecules was performed. TCRdb fed the 5' RACE reads into MiXCR, producing one record per CDR3 protein. The sample holds about 90,000 distinct CDR3 sequences, approximately 12% seen once. The rearrangement links TRBV11-2 to TRBJ2-3, with D unresolved. The sequenced sample was whole blood, obtained at baseline. The origin of this receptor is an adult who was a healthcare worker with PCR-confirmed SARS-CoV-2 infection or an uninfected control (not recorded which). CDR3 loop: CASSLYGRPDTQYF. As DNA, the CDR3 is TGTGCCAGCAGCTTATACGGCAGGCCAGATACGCAGTATTTT.